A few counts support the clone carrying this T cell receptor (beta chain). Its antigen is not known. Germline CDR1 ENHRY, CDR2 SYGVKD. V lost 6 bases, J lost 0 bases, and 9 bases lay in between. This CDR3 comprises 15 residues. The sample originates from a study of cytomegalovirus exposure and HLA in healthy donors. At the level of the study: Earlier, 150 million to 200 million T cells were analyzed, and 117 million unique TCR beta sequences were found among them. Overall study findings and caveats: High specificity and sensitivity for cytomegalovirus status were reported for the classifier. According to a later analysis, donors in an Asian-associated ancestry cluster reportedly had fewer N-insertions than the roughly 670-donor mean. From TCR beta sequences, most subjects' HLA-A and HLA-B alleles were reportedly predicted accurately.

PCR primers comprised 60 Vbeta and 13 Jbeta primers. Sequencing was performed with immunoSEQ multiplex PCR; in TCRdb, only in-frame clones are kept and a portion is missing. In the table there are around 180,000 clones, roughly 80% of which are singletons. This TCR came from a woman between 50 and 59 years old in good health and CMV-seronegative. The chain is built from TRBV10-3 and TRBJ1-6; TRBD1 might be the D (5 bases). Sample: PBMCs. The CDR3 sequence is CAIRGGSSYNSPLHF. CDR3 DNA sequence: TGTGCCATCAGGGGGGGGAGCTCCTATAATTCACCCCTCCACTTT.